This note documents a single T cell receptor (beta chain) sequence. Original handling: The authors estimated nucleated cell counts from reference gene primer amplification. The repertoire was sequenced with immunoSEQ multiplex PCR; TCRdb's copy has only in-frame clones and lacks some. V and J calls and clone size are as listed in that table; D and trimming were resolved from the DNA. The profile shows around 110,000 clones, over 70% of them singletons. The CDR3 contains 14 residues. V lost 6 bases and J lost 1, with 13 bases in between. Germline V CDR1 and CDR2: MDHEN, SYDVKM. The source of the sample is a study of blood T cell repertoires in COVID-19. The wider study: Italy, Spain and the United States were the sources of the convalescent and acute COVID-19 samples. PBMCs, B-cell-depleted T cells, or T cells provided the cDNA or gDNA that made up the material.

The specimen was peripheral blood. This clonotype originated in a woman in her 70s with acute or convalescent COVID-19. This chain links TRBV28 with TRBJ2-7; D may be TRBD1 (5 bases). The CDR3 DNA follows: TGTGCCAGCAGCAAAAGGACAAATTCCTACGAGCAGTACTTC. It yields the protein CASSKRTNSYEQYF.